This record concerns one TCR beta chain sequence. This clone has only one observation. What this receptor recognizes is not known. The input lacks base qualities; no much larger clone sits a single base away. CD8 naive samples consisted of CD45RO-negative cells that were positively selected for CCR7, yielding a CD45RA+CCR7+ population without TemRA cells. The donors were healthy, HIV-negative adults with no recently reported acute infections or vaccinations. Every donor was a Caucasian adult residing in Nashville, Tennessee, USA. After blood collection by leukapheresis, PBMCs were isolated using Ficoll-Histopaque density gradient centrifugation and then cryopreserved in the vapor phase of liquid nitrogen. Purity and quantity of every magnetically sorted T cell population were checked by analytical flow cytometry. From each sorted fraction, genomic DNA was isolated and quantified by UV absorbance on a Nanodrop 2000c.

The sample comes from a study of shared clonotypes between healthy human individuals (dated by TCRdb to the early 2020s). In the study overall: The cohort comprised a couple of women and a few men aged 18 to 49 years. Per donor, leukapheresis produced somewhere between about 0.8 and 9 billion PBMCs. To estimate repertoire size and how much clonotypes are shared between individuals, the study performed deep sequencing of blood TCR repertoires from about five healthy adults. Different laboratories and diverse techniques were used to prepare libraries and sequence TCR repertoires, to increase sequencing depth and limit assay-specific biases. Per donor, three plates each were used for CD4 naive and CD4 memory, two for CD8 naive, and one for CD8 memory.

Using the deep immunoSEQ assay, TCR CDR3 regions were amplified from genomic DNA by multiplex PCR. For each cell subset, the extracted genomic DNA was distributed evenly across all wells of several immunoSEQ 96-well plates, and each plate served as one replicate. For sorted subsets, 200 to 250 ng of genomic DNA, equivalent to some 30,000 T cell genomes, went into each replicate PCR. Purified libraries were measured with a Qubit 3.0 fluorometer, size-checked on a Bioanalyzer 2100, and measured again with the KAPA Library Quantification kit. Each immunoSEQ 96-well plate was sequenced on its own single-read 150-cycle Illumina NextSeq 550 flow cell. The original methods were these. The immunoSEQ output contained only junctional sequences without quality scores, so filtering could not match that applied to full-length reads. Sequences were annotated with PyIR, a Python wrapper for IgBLAST v1.9, using IMGT germline references to assign V/J genes and CDR3. Any read was removed if the V/J assignment was weak (E-value above 1e-6), the CDR3 was missing, or the read contained stop codons, out-of-frame junctions, or ambiguous translated residues. V3J clonotypes were defined by identical inferred V gene, J gene, and CDR3 amino acid sequence. The percentage overlap between two repertoires was calculated by dividing the number of shared unique clonotypes by the size of the smaller repertoire. Repertoire richness was assessed with RTK rarefaction, the Chao1 estimator, and Recon v2.1 estimates of unobserved clonotypes. For all TCRbeta clonotypes obtained by the gDNA method from a few donors, generation probabilities were computed with OLGA. This immuneACCESS table, as held by TCRdb, lists in-frame sequences with V and J called but not all clones. Of the missing ones, under half trace to an unresolved V gene in checked studies; the others have no known cause. V and J calls and clone size are copied from that table; D and trimming were computed from the DNA. The sample table shows around 2,100,000 clones, and about 95% are seen once. 1% to 1.5% of the sample comes from the top ten.

The CDR3 holds 13 amino acids from the cysteine to the phenylalanine. The kept DNA is CDR3 alone, 39 bases in frame from the first base. As encoded in the germline V gene (reference sequence), CDR1 is LNHNV while CDR2 is YYDKDF. V is clipped by 3 bases and J by 3 bases, and the sequence between their germline boundaries is 9 bases long. Findings and caveats that apply to the study as a whole: Sampling was restricted to blood, and TCR repertoires in tissue are likely to differ from TCR repertoires in blood. Even with the large sequencing depth, rarefaction of the sorted-subset datasets indicated that sequencing was incomplete. Naive subsets generally had larger estimated clonotype richness than memory subsets did. Compared with non-shared clonotypes, the clonotypes found in all four sorted-subset donors had higher generation probabilities. Sharing across four donors was observed for approximately 4.6% of naive CD4, less than 4% of naive CD8, 2.3% of memory CD4, and about 0.38% of memory CD8 clonotypes. The small number of donors limited the genetic and exposure-history diversity represented. Based on pairwise subsampling, the degree of clonotype sharing among donors was expected to be affected by sequencing depth.

The TCR sequence derives from a man aged 18 to 30 in good health. What was sequenced was naive CD8+ T cells sorted from blood. Sample cell subset or site, as interpreted from the label and publication: CD45RA+CCR7+. The receptor chain draws on TRBV15 and TRBJ2-7; the D gene lacks a confident call. The nucleotide sequence is TGTGCCACCAGCAGGGGAACCCACTACGAGCAGTACTTC. This gives the protein CATSRGTHYEQYF.